The clone carrying this T cell receptor beta chain was counted ten times or more. Its antigen is currently unknown. The sample originates from a study of T cells in Graves' hyperthyroidism and ophthalmopathy. Study details: Peripheral blood draws took place at initial diagnosis, ahead of any treatment. The study, taken as a whole, reports: In blood, most of the thyroid clonotypes expanded above 0.001 were also present.

Amplified regions were TCR beta CDR3 sequences from RNA transcripts. Researchers ran a first-round RT-PCR on the TCR CDR3 using the HTBI primer set. A single record per CDR3 protein comes from TCRdb applying MiXCR to the multiplex PCR reads. The table lists hundreds of thousands of distinct CDR3 sequences, 16% of them singletons. Uncontrolled infection, other autoimmune disease, pregnancy or lactation excluded patients. Germline V lookup: CDR1 LGHNT, CDR2 FRNRAP. The CDR3 is 14 residues long. The ends were cut back, 6 bases at V and 4 bases at J, with 16 bases in the middle. The rearrangement uses TRBV12-5 and TRBJ2-7; the D gene is possibly TRBD2 (5 bases). What was sequenced was blood. This clonotype was obtained from a woman in her twenties or thirties with Graves' hyperthyroidism. The CDR3, as DNA: TGTGCTAGTGGCGGGATCCCGCCCTCTTACGAGCAGTACTTC. This encodes CASGGIPPSYEQYF.